The source of this TCR beta chain is a study of blood T cell repertoires in COVID-19. Across the whole study: Sample material is recorded as cDNA or gDNA derived from T cells, B-cell-depleted T cells, or PBMCs.

The authors' processing: Amplification of reference gene primers provided the estimated nucleated cell counts. Clones were read by immunoSEQ multiplex PCR, and TCRdb kept only the in-frame ones, dropping some. That table supplies the V and J calls and clone size; D and trimming were determined from the DNA. The sample comprises hundreds of thousands of clones, around 90% of which are singletons, and roughly 2% rests with the top ten. Germline CDR1 and CDR2: SGDLS and YYNGEE. The trim removed 6 bases at V and 8 bases at J, leaving 8 bases unmatched. CDR3 length equals 13 residues. This clonotype originated in a man aged 18 to 30 with active or convalescent COVID-19. The chain is built from TRBV9 and TRBJ1-2; 9 nucleotides line up with TRBD1. The sequenced sample consisted of peripheral blood. The CDR3 protein is CASIRQGGRGYTF. In DNA, the CDR3 is TGTGCCAGCATACGACAGGGGGGTCGAGGCTACACCTTC.